These 24 T cell receptor beta chains originate from one sample sequenced in a study of cytomegalovirus exposure and HLA in healthy donors. Both 60 Vbeta primers and 13 Jbeta primers went into the PCR. Repertoires were generated with immunoSEQ multiplex PCR, while TCRdb's copy carries only in-frame clones and drops some. The repertoire holds about 190,000 clones, with roughly 80% as singletons. The specimen sequenced was PBMCs. Every receptor here comes from a man aged 40-55 years in good health and CMV-seropositive.

The rearrangement joins TRBV6-5 to TRBJ2-7; 8 positions match TRBD1. V lost 5 bases and J lost 6; bases outside the gene matches: 12. Germline V CDR1 and CDR2: MNHEY, SVGAGI. The CDR3 has 15 amino acids. The CDR3 region is CASSPGAGTGTEQYF. CDR3 sequence (DNA): TGTGCCAGCAGTCCAGGCGCCGGGACAGGTACCGAGCAGTACTTC.

This clone was seen once. This chain joins TRBV6-5 and TRBJ1-6; D is unclear. The germline V gene encodes CDR1 MNHEY and CDR2 SVGAGI. The V gene lost 8 bases and the J gene lost 7 bases, with 15 bases spanning the gap. CDR3 length: 14 residues. The CDR3: CASGARAGNSPLHF. The CDR3 coding sequence is TGTGCCAGCGGAGCCCGTGCGGGGAATTCACCCCTCCACTTT.

This chain uses TRBV5-4 with TRBJ2-3, with 11 bases that match TRBD2. The trim removed 4 bases at V and 5 bases at J, leaving 9 bases unmatched. In germline, CDR1 is SGHNT, CDR2 YYREEE (reference sequence). The CDR3 sequence is 16 residues long. The CDR3 sequence: CASSRLAGPTGDTQYF. The CDR3, as DNA: TGTGCCAGCAGCAGACTAGCGGGGCCTACCGGAGATACGCAGTATTTT.

V and J are TRBV19 and TRBJ2-7; 10 nucleotides align to TRBD1. Trimming cost V 3 bases and J 6 bases; bases outside gene matches: 2. CDR3 size: 13 residues. From germline, CDR1 is LNHDA and CDR2 SQIVND (reference sequence). The CDR3 DNA follows: TGTGCCAGTAGTATGACAGGGGGCGGCGAGCAGTACTTC. Its translation: CASSMTGGGEQYF.

As for this clone: In the same sample, other DNA sequences code for this CDR3. The genes are TRBV27 and TRBJ2-7, with 7 bases lining up with TRBD1. There are 13 residues in the CDR3. From germline, CDR1 is MNHEY and CDR2 SMNVEV (reference sequence). J lost 2 bases, V lost 5 bases, and 3 bases had no gene match. CDR3 nucleotide sequence: TGTGCCAGCAGTCCCGGGACAGCCTACGAGCAGTACTTC. It encodes CASSPGTAYEQYF.

The rearrangement joins TRBV19 to TRBJ1-2; D remains ambiguous. The CDR3 extends over 13 amino acids. Trimming pared 5 bases from V and 8 bases from J, leaving 15 bases between. Germline V CDR1 and CDR2: LNHDA, SQIVND (reference sequence). CDR3 region: CASSPTVPWGYTF. The CDR3 DNA reads as TGTGCCAGTAGTCCCACGGTTCCATGGGGCTACACCTTC.

The chain is built from TRBV2 and TRBJ2-7; D unresolved. The CDR3 has 13 residues. The V end was cut by 3 bases, the J end by 2 bases, with 8 bases between. Germline V CDR1 and CDR2: SNHLY, FYNNEI. The CDR3 sequence: CASSEKQPYEQYF. CDR3 nucleotides: TGTGCCAGCAGTGAGAAACAGCCCTACGAGCAGTACTTC.

This clone appeared a few times. The CDR3 protein is CASSSTGPGYGYTF. CDR3 DNA: TGTGCCAGCAGTTCCACAGGGCCAGGGTATGGCTACACCTTC. The chain joins TRBV6-5 to TRBJ1-2; tentative D call: TRBD1 (6 bases). V shed 4 bases and J shed 5 bases, with 14 bases lying between them. This CDR3 is 14 amino acids long. Germline V CDR1 and CDR2: MNHEY, SVGAGI.

The chain is built from TRBV6-1 and TRBJ2-7, with TRBD2 as a possible D gene (6 bases). The CDR3 has 14 residues. Germline-derived CDR1 and CDR2 are MNHNS and SASEGT. V was pared by 2 bases and J by 6 bases, with 14 bases between. CDR3 loop: CASSEWVRGGEQYF. In nucleotides, the CDR3 is TGTGCCAGCAGTGAATGGGTAAGGGGAGGCGAGCAGTACTTC.

This rearrangement joins TRBV11-3 to TRBJ2-1, with TRBD2 matching over 11 bases. The CDR3 is made up of 15 amino acids. Germline V CDR1 and CDR2: SGHNT, YENEEA. J gave up 5 bases and V 5 bases, and 5 bases lay outside the gene matches. The CDR3 nucleotides are TGTGCCAGCAGCGTAGCGACTAGCGGGGACAATGAGCAGTTCTTC. It translates to CASSVATSGDNEQFF.

The chain carries TRBV6-4 and TRBJ1-2, with D unresolved. Trimming pared 4 bases from V and 7 bases from J, leaving 7 bases between. In germline, CDR1 is MRHNA, CDR2 SNTAGT. The CDR3 has 11 amino acids. CDR3 sequence reads: CASSGGFGYTF. The CDR3 coding sequence is TGTGCCAGCAGTGGCGGTTTTGGCTACACCTTC.

The V call is TRBV27, the J call TRBJ1-1, with 7 positions matching TRBD1. The germline V gene encodes CDR1 MNHEY and CDR2 SMNVEV (reference sequence). CDR3 size: 13 residues. J gave up 5 bases and V 6 bases, and 6 bases lay outside the gene matches. CDR3 residues: CASSEGAWTEAFF. For the CDR3, the DNA is TGTGCCAGCAGCGAGGGGGCTTGGACTGAAGCTTTCTTT.

The gene calls are TRBV18 and TRBJ1-6; TRBD1 is a possible D gene (5 bases). Deletions cut 0 bases from V and 0 bases from J, with 6 bases between. There are 16 residues in the CDR3. Looked up from germline, CDR1 is KGHSH and CDR2 is LQKENI. The DNA of the CDR3 is TGTGCCAGCTCACCACCAGGGGTCTCCTATAATTCACCCCTCCACTTT. This encodes CASSPPGVSYNSPLHF.

The CDR3 DNA sequence: TGTGCCAGCAGCTTGCTGACAGGGGGCGTAGCTTTCTTT. This gives the protein CASSLLTGGVAFF. The chain carries TRBV11-3 and TRBJ1-1; 10 bases agree with TRBD1. The V gene end was trimmed by 3 bases and the J gene end by 10 bases; junction bases not matched to a gene: 5. The CDR3 runs to 13 residues. Germline V CDR1 and CDR2: SGHNT, YENEEA.

The V call is TRBV6-6, the J call TRBJ2-1; 15 bases fit TRBD2. The germline gives CDR1 MNHNY, CDR2 SVGAGI (reference sequence). CDR3 size: 16 residues. V lost 6 bases, J lost 10 bases, and 10 bases stayed unmatched. In DNA form, the CDR3 reads TGTGCCAGCAGCCCCTGGACTAGCGGGGGGGCCAAAGAGCAGTTCTTC. Translation: CASSPWTSGGAKEQFF.

This clone was observed a handful of times. V usage is TRBV28 and J usage is TRBJ1-4, with 7 bases aligning to TRBD1. The CDR3 spans 16 residues. The V gene end was trimmed by 6 bases and the J gene end by 4 bases; junction bases not matched to a gene: 11. Germline assignment: CDR1 MDHEN and CDR2 SYDVKM. CDR3 nucleotides: TGTGCCAGCAGCCCTGAACAGGGGCCCCTTAATGAAAAACTGTTTTTT. This translates into CASSPEQGPLNEKLFF.

J is TRBJ2-5 and V is TRBV5-1; 13 bases align to TRBD2. V trimming: 4 bases; J trimming: 3 bases; junction bases outside the gene matches: 9. CDR3 size: 17 residues. Germline loops: CDR1 SGHRS, CDR2 YFSETQ. CDR3 in amino acids: CASSGPTSGGPKETQYF. CDR3 in DNA: TGCGCCAGCAGCGGTCCGACTAGCGGGGGGCCGAAAGAGACCCAGTACTTC.

About this clone: Other DNA sequences in the sample encode the same CDR3. The rearrangement joins TRBV18 to TRBJ2-3; 7 bases align to TRBD1. V shed 3 bases, J shed 0 bases, and the junction held 0 bases outside the gene matches. Germline values: CDR1 KGHSH, CDR2 LQKENI. The CDR3 length is 14 residues. CDR3 DNA sequence: TGTGCCAGCTCACCGGGACAGAGCACAGATACGCAGTATTTT. It yields the protein CASSPGQSTDTQYF.

Of note for this clone: One end of the junction is discordant with germline, which a read error may explain. V usage is TRBV7-9 and J usage is TRBJ1-1; D perhaps matches TRBD1 (6 bases). Germline-derived CDR1 and CDR2 are SEHNR and FQNEAQ (reference sequence). This CDR3 contains 12 residues. CDR3 sequence reads: CSSSGLDRPAFF. The DNA of the CDR3 is TGTTCCAGCAGCGGATTAGACAGGCCAGCGTTCTTT.

The rearrangement uses TRBV5-1 and TRBJ2-1; possibly TRBD1 for D (5 bases). The length of the CDR3 is 14 residues. The germline V gene encodes CDR1 SGHRS and CDR2 YFSETQ. The ends were cut back, 2 bases at V and 8 bases at J, with 14 bases in the middle. The CDR3 DNA sequence: TGCGCCAGCAGCTTCGGCAGGGTGAAAGATGAGCAGTTCTTC. It specifies CASSFGRVKDEQFF.

V usage is TRBV11-3 and J usage is TRBJ1-2; 11 bases align to TRBD1. CDR1 SGHNT and CDR2 YENEEA come from the germline V gene. With V trimmed by 5 bases and J by 8 bases, 4 bases remained unmatched. This CDR3 spans 13 amino acids. The CDR3: CASSERTGGGYTF. In nucleotides, the CDR3 is TGTGCCAGCAGCGAGCGGACAGGGGGCGGCTACACCTTC.

The V and J genes are TRBV7-3 and TRBJ1-6; D might be TRBD1 (5 bases). Germline-derived CDR1 and CDR2 are SGHTA and FQGTGA. V was cut by 5 bases and J by 10 bases, with 18 bases left in between. This CDR3 comprises 15 residues. The CDR3 DNA follows: TGTGCCAGCAGCACCGGTGGGGTCGGGGGATCACCCCTCCACTTT. Encoded protein: CASSTGGVGGSPLHF.

On this clone itself: Other nucleotide sequences from this sample produce the same CDR3. The V and J genes are TRBV5-4 and TRBJ2-1; 15 nucleotides match TRBD2. Germline-derived CDR1 and CDR2 are SGHNT and YYREEE (reference sequence). The CDR3 has 15 residues. The junction had 2 bases not matched to a gene; V was cut back by 3 bases and J by 7 bases. CDR3 region: CASSSGTSGGNEQFF. Here the CDR3 DNA reads TGTGCCAGCAGCTCAGGGACTAGCGGGGGGAATGAGCAGTTCTTC.

This clone was counted a few times. The chain combines TRBV29-1 with TRBJ1-1; D remains unclear. Germline V lookup: CDR1 SQVTM, CDR2 ANQGSEA. The CDR3 covers 12 residues. Trimming shortened V by 4 bases and J by 5 bases, and 11 bases separated the two germline ends. The CDR3 sequence is CSVVDPGTEAFF. The CDR3 DNA is TGCAGCGTTGTAGACCCCGGGACTGAAGCTTTCTTT.